The 30 T cell receptor beta chains reported below all come from one sample, sequenced in a study of OX40 agonist ivuxolimab in advanced cancers. Clones were read by immunoSEQ multiplex PCR, and TCRdb kept only the in-frame ones, dropping some. Found here are about 82,000 clones, 92% of them singletons; the top ten hold over 6.5%. Sequenced material: CD4+ or CD8+ T cells sorted from blood, taken in a trial of the OX40 agonist ivuxolimab. These receptors were obtained from an adult with an advanced solid tumor such as melanoma, head and neck, liver or kidney cancer.

The gene calls are TRBV5-6 and TRBJ2-7, with D unclear. V lost 4 bases, J lost 5 bases, and 7 bases lay in between. The CDR3 is made up of 11 amino acids. Germline V gene data show CDR1 as SGHDT and CDR2 as YYEEEE. CDR3 region: CASSDGNEQYF. In DNA form, the CDR3 reads TGTGCCAGCAGCGATGGCAACGAGCAGTACTTC.

This clone was seen a few times. This sequence joins TRBV7-8 and TRBJ2-6; D possibly uses TRBD1 or TRBD2 (5 bases each). The CDR3 runs 15 residues. CDR1 SGHVS and CDR2 FQNEAQ come from the germline V gene. Trimming stripped 4 bases from V and 3 bases from J, with 10 bases between. CDR3 bases: TGTGCCAGCAGCTACGAGGGGATTGGGGCCAACGTCCTGACTTTC. It yields the protein CASSYEGIGANVLTF.

The chain links TRBV9 to TRBJ1-5; the D is unclear. Germline V gives CDR1 SGDLS, CDR2 YYNGEE. V gave up 3 bases and J gave up 5 bases, with 6 bases separating them. This CDR3 has 12 amino acids. Here the CDR3 reads CASSAGDQPQHF. The DNA for the CDR3 is TGTGCCAGCAGCGCTGGGGATCAGCCCCAGCATTTT.

The genes are TRBV28 and TRBJ1-4; D call uncertain. The germline V gene has CDR1 MDHEN and CDR2 SYDVKM. The V end lost 7 bases, the J end lost 7 bases, and 22 bases lay between the germline ends. The length of the CDR3 is 16 residues. The CDR3 sequence is CASTLNRGNLGEKLFF. The CDR3 DNA sequence: TGTGCCAGCACCCTCAACCGGGGAAATCTCGGTGAAAAACTGTTTTTT.

This clone was seen a few times. The chain recombines TRBV11-2 with TRBJ1-2, with D unresolved. The CDR3 loop spans 13 amino acids. The V and J ends lost 3 bases and 4 bases respectively, with 9 bases between them. The germline gives CDR1 SGHAT, CDR2 FQNNGV. The CDR3 reads CASSFEGGYGYTF. In DNA, the CDR3 is TGTGCCAGCAGCTTCGAAGGAGGCTATGGCTACACCTTC.

This clone occurred once. J is TRBJ1-4 and V is TRBV15; D might be TRBD1 (5 bases). CDR1 is LNHNV, CDR2 YYDKDF, per germline (reference sequence). The CDR3 is made up of 14 amino acids. V lost 4 bases and J 4 bases, leaving 10 bases between the germline ends. The CDR3 spells CATSNRQLNEKLFF. CDR3 DNA sequence: TGTGCCACCAGCAATCGACAGCTTAATGAAAAACTGTTTTTT.

The gene calls are TRBV4-1 and TRBJ1-1, with 11 nucleotides matching TRBD1. CDR1 MGHRA and CDR2 YSYEKL come from the germline V gene. This CDR3 is 17 amino acids long. With V trimmed by 5 bases and J by 3 bases, 11 bases remained unmatched. The CDR3 region has the DNA TGCGCCAGCAGCAGAGACCGGACAGGGGGCCTTTACACTGAAGCTTTCTTT. Translation gives CASSRDRTGGLYTEAFF.

This sequence joins TRBV4-1 and TRBJ1-2; TRBD1 matches 7 bases. Germline V CDR1 and CDR2: MGHRA, YSYEKL. The V and J ends lost 4 bases and 1 base, in that order; junction bases with no gene match: 6. This CDR3 has 15 amino acids. Here the CDR3 DNA reads TGCGCCAGCAGCCTTGGGGACAGCGTTAACTATGGCTACACCTTC. Translated, it gives CASSLGDSVNYGYTF.

The chain recombines TRBV29-1 with TRBJ2-1; 8 bases line up with TRBD1. CDR3 length equals 18 residues. The V and J ends lost 2 bases and 0 bases, in that order; junction bases with no gene match: 12. Per germline, CDR1 SQVTM and CDR2 ANQGSEA. Here the CDR3 DNA reads TGCAGCGTTGAAACCCCTGCAGGGGGCTTTAGCTCCTACAATGAGCAGTTCTTC. Residues: CSVETPAGGFSSYNEQFF.

Concerning this clone: At one boundary the junction diverges from the germline segment, which might be a read error. The chain recombines TRBV6-4 with TRBJ2-3; D possibly corresponds to TRBD2 (6 bases). This CDR3 is built from 15 residues. The germline gives CDR1 MRHNA, CDR2 SNTAGT. As DNA, the CDR3 is TGTGCCAGCAGTCGGCTAGCGAGGGGCACAGATACGCGGTATTTT. Translation: CASSRLARGTDTRYF.

A single count supports this clone. The chain carries TRBV28 and TRBJ2-5; 8 bases match TRBD1. J gave up 2 bases and V 6 bases, and 8 bases lay outside the gene matches. The CDR3 has 15 residues. Germline V gene sequence: CDR1 MDHEN, CDR2 SYDVKM. DNA of the CDR3: TGTGCCAGCAGGTCAGGGGGCTTTAGGCAAGAGACCCAGTACTTC. This translates into CASRSGGFRQETQYF.

The chain is built from TRBV19 and TRBJ1-4, with TRBD1 matching over 10 bases. The CDR3 length is 16 residues. Germline loops: CDR1 LNHDA, CDR2 SQIVND (reference sequence). The ends lost 5 bases at V and 0 bases at J; junction bases unmatched: 3. The CDR3 reads CASSAGTGATNEKLFF. The CDR3, as DNA: TGTGCCAGTAGTGCAGGGACAGGGGCAACTAATGAAAAACTGTTTTTT.

J is TRBJ2-5 and V is TRBV11-2; 7 bases are a match to TRBD2. The V and J ends lost 1 base and 4 bases, in that order; junction bases with no gene match: 3. Germline lookup yields CDR1 SGHAT and CDR2 FQNNGV. This CDR3 is 14 amino acids long. DNA of the CDR3: TGTGCCAGCAGCTTAGCGGCTAGCGGAGAGACCCAGTACTTC. Amino acid sequence: CASSLAASGETQYF.

This clone was seen just once. J is TRBJ1-3 and V is TRBV10-3, with 8 positions matching TRBD1. The V and J ends lost 0 bases and 0 bases, in that order; junction bases with no gene match: 4. The germline V gene has CDR1 ENHRY and CDR2 SYGVKD. The length of the CDR3 is 17 residues. The DNA for the CDR3 is TGTGCCATCAGTGAGTCCGGACAGGGCCGCTCTGGAAACACCATATATTTT. Amino acid sequence: CAISESGQGRSGNTIYF.

The chain recombines TRBV9 with TRBJ1-1; possible D gene TRBD1, 5 bases. This CDR3 is built from 15 residues. Germline CDR1 SGDLS, CDR2 YYNGEE. V gave up 3 bases and J gave up 4 bases, with 16 bases separating them. DNA for the CDR3: TGTGCCAGCAGCGCCTTAGCGGGACTGGCCACTGAAGCTTTCTTT. As protein: CASSALAGLATEAFF.

This sequence joins TRBV7-9 and TRBJ1-1; the D is unclear. This CDR3 spans 14 amino acids. Germline CDR1 is SEHNR and CDR2 is FQNEAQ (reference sequence). V lost 5 bases and J lost 4, with 14 bases in between. The CDR3 DNA follows: TGTGCCAGCAGCCCCTTCCCGAGTGGCACTGAAGCTTTCTTT. It specifies CASSPFPSGTEAFF.

J is TRBJ1-2 and V is TRBV7-8; 7 nucleotides align to TRBD1. The CDR3 contains 16 residues. Germline V CDR1 and CDR2: SGHVS, FQNEAQ. J gave up 0 bases and V 4 bases, and 8 bases lay outside the gene matches. The CDR3 nucleotides are TGTGCCAGCAGCTCGATCCCAGGGGGAGCTAACTATGGCTACACCTTC. Its translation is CASSSIPGGANYGYTF.

The chain employs TRBV6-5 and TRBJ1-1; D unresolved. The V end lost 5 bases, the J end lost 8 bases, and 15 bases lay between the germline ends. The CDR3 runs to 13 residues. Germline loops: CDR1 MNHEY, CDR2 SVGAGI. DNA for the CDR3: TGTGCCAGCAGTAGGAGGACGGCCGACGAAGCTTTCTTT. Residues: CASSRRTADEAFF.

The chain joins TRBV15 to TRBJ2-7; the match to TRBD1 covers 10 bases. CDR3 length: 14 amino acids. Per the germline V gene, CDR1 is LNHNV and CDR2 is YYDKDF (reference sequence). Trimming removed 9 bases from V and 5 bases from J; junction bases left unmatched: 10. CDR3 residues: CATLQGGQGNEQYF. The CDR3 coding sequence is TGTGCCACGCTACAAGGGGGACAGGGGAACGAGCAGTACTTC.

This chain joins TRBV11-3 and TRBJ2-2, with TRBD1 matching 8 bases. The CDR3 extends over 17 amino acids. CDR1 is SGHNT, CDR2 YENEEA, per germline. Trimming took 10 bases from V and 0 from J; bases not matched to a gene: 13. The CDR3 DNA is TGTGCCATCGGAATTCGGAGGGGACAGGCGAACACCGGGGAGCTGTTTTTT. Protein product: CAIGIRRGQANTGELFF.

Comment on this clone: A read error may account for a junction end that differs from germline. This chain joins TRBV4-3 and TRBJ1-2; D perhaps matches TRBD1 (6 bases). This CDR3 comprises 14 residues. Germline V gene data show CDR1 as LGHNA and CDR2 as YSLEER. CDR3 DNA sequence: TGCGCCAACAGCCAAGCCGGGACATTCTATGGCTACACCTTC. It is translated as CANSQAGTFYGYTF.

This chain joins TRBV5-8 and TRBJ2-7, with D unclear. CDR1 is SGHTS and CDR2 is YDEGEE in the germline V gene. The length of the CDR3 is 14 residues. V lost 0 bases, J lost 4 bases, and 11 bases lay in between. CDR3 DNA sequence: TGTGCCAGCAGCTTGGGGCAGGTACTGTACGAGCAGTACTTC. Protein product: CASSLGQVLYEQYF.

V and J are TRBV7-2 and TRBJ1-1, with a tentative D call TRBD1 (6 bases). Trimming removed 4 bases from V and 5 bases from J, with 23 bases in between. CDR3 length: 17 amino acids. Germline V gene sequence: CDR1 SGHTA, CDR2 FQGNSA. The CDR3 nucleotides read TGTGCCAGCAGCTCGAAGATTTTCAGGGGATTGGAGACTGAAGCTTTCTTT. Translation gives CASSSKIFRGLETEAFF.

The chain is built from TRBV7-9 and TRBJ2-5, with D perhaps TRBD1 or TRBD2 (5 bases each). CDR1 and CDR2 from the germline V gene are SEHNR and FQNEAQ (reference sequence). The CDR3 extends over 15 amino acids. Trimming shortened V by 5 bases and J by 3 bases, and 16 bases separated the two germline ends. CDR3 nucleotide sequence: TGTGCCAGCAGCCTAGGGACCCTGGCTAAAGAGACCCAGTACTTC. Its translation: CASSLGTLAKETQYF. Full variable domain (missing parts from reference TRBV7-9 and TRBJ2-5): DTGVSQNPRHKITKRGQNVTFRCDPISEHNRLYWYRQTLGQGPEFLTYFQNEAQLEKSRLLSDRFSAERPKGSFSTLEIQRTEQGDSAMYLCASSLGTLAKETQYFGPGTRLLVL.

The rearrangement uses TRBV11-2 and TRBJ2-7, with no clear D. CDR1 and CDR2 (germline): SGHAT, FQNNGV. V lost 5 bases and J 4 bases, leaving 12 bases between the germline ends. CDR3 length: 13 amino acids. The CDR3 nucleotides read TGTGCCAGCAGCCTCACCCCATCGTACGAGCAGTACTTC. It encodes CASSLTPSYEQYF.

The rearrangement joins TRBV27 to TRBJ2-7, with TRBD1 matching over 9 bases. The CDR3 runs to 13 residues. Trimming cost V 4 bases and J 4 bases; bases outside gene matches: 2. Germline CDR1 is MNHEY and CDR2 is SMNVEV (reference sequence). As DNA, the CDR3 is TGTGCCAGCAGTTACGGACAGGGGTACGAGCAGTACTTC. Translation gives CASSYGQGYEQYF.

This chain links TRBV25-1 with TRBJ2-1; TRBD2 aligns across 12 bases. Looked up from germline, CDR1 is MGHDK and CDR2 is SYGVNS. Trimming took 4 bases from V and 8 from J; bases not matched to a gene: 9. This CDR3 is built from 16 residues. The CDR3 loop reads CASSAFGGLAGHEQFF. The CDR3 bases are TGTGCCAGCAGTGCCTTTGGGGGACTAGCGGGCCATGAGCAGTTCTTC.

The gene calls are TRBV29-1 and TRBJ1-1; D unresolved. CDR3 length: 17 residues. V was shortened by 0 bases and J by 0 bases, with 17 bases between the two germline ends. Germline assignment: CDR1 SQVTM and CDR2 ANQGSEA. For the CDR3, the DNA is TGCAGCGTTGAAGATCCCGGCCTAGGGAGCATGAACACTGAAGCTTTCTTT. Its translation: CSVEDPGLGSMNTEAFF.

DNA for the CDR3: TGTGCCAGCAGCTTAGGTATGGAGCAGTACTTC. It yields the protein CASSLGMEQYF. This chain uses TRBV11-2 with TRBJ2-7, with D uncertain. Deletions cut 1 base from V and 7 bases from J, with 5 bases between. The CDR3 spans 11 residues. From germline, CDR1 is SGHAT and CDR2 FQNNGV.

This sequence joins TRBV4-1 and TRBJ2-5; tentatively, D is TRBD1 (5 bases). TRBJ2-7 matches the DNA end more closely, so the J call is doubtful. The CDR3 loop spans 15 amino acids. CDR1 and CDR2 from the germline V gene are MGHRA and YSYEKL. The CDR3 loop reads CASSQTQGMESEQYF. CDR3 in DNA: TGCGCCAGCAGCCAGACCCAGGGAATGGAGTCCGAGCAGTACTTC.